The rows below give T cell receptor beta chains drawn from one sample of a study of T cell repertoires in cytomegalovirus infection. The antigens for these receptors are not known. In TCRdb, the reads were re-called with MiXCR into one record per CDR3 protein. The repertoire holds 340,000 or so distinct CDR3 sequences, with 20% to 25% as singletons. Sequencing used cultured PBMCs, obtained from culture after CMV antigen stimulation. These receptors were obtained from a human donor in good health (CMV status not recorded). Some clones in this sample may be carry-over from other donors' samples. Both conserved end residues are trimmed from each CDR3. Where a row states a size, it is once, few, many or the class of an expanded clone; other rows omit it.

len,abundance,v_gene,CDR3aa
14,many,TRBV7-2,ASSFALAGVVGELF
13,many,TRBV7-2,ASSSISVQFNEQF
11,few,TRBV12-3/TRBV12-4,ASSLQGNGELF
13,many,TRBV7-2,ASSQQGGGNQPQH
13,many,TRBV6-1,ASSATGRGMQPQH
12,.,TRBV5-4,ASSLLAGVDTQY
13,few,TRBV12-3/TRBV12-4,ASSATGAITGELF
12,few,TRBV28,ATHARWSGGFQY
11,.,TRBV10-3,AMAAGEDQPQH
12,.,TRBV7-4,ASSKDRSNQPQH
12,.,TRBV12-3/TRBV12-4,ASSLRREWETQY
11,few,TRBV10-3,AISEWTENEQF
11,few,TRBV11-2,ASREQGLETQY
17,many,TRBV6-2/TRBV6-3,ASGRGLAGFSPYGGEQF
14,.,TRBV6-1,ASSARTSGIFDEQF
12,.,TRBV6-1,ASSGTGLRQPQH
12,.,TRBV12-3/TRBV12-4,ASSPDGAWTEAF
11,many,TRBV7-2,ASSDATGRGEY
12,many,TRBV7-9,ASSLIGPNQPQH
12,few,TRBV6-2/TRBV6-3,ATSDRTPYNEQF
16,many,TRBV7-3,ASSSHGGGLSVTGEQF
14,many,TRBV5-5,ASSLGIADHTDTQY
13,.,TRBV5-1,ASSLAPDSYNEQF
14,many,TRBV6-1,ASSPRGRIPGAEAF
14,many,TRBV7-2,ASSLGRTGSTDTQY
15,few,TRBV12-3/TRBV12-4,ASSTVFGQGTRETQY
13,many,TRBV11-2,ASSFQTGLNTEAF
9,once,TRBV30,AWMGEEKLF
13,.,TRBV6-2/TRBV6-3,ASSPLYLAKNIQY
13,.,TRBV19,ASSSLSSGANVLT
14,few,TRBV7-2,ASSLGQGAVWDIQY
11,many,TRBV7-7,ASSRARNEKLF
8,.,TRBV9,ASKSGEQF
11,.,TRBV20-1,SVRRVGRNEQF
11,.,TRBV29-1,SVESTVNYGYT
12,.,TRBV19,ASMIFHSNQPQH